This T cell receptor beta chain comes out of a study of beta chain features in type 1 diabetes. Study-wide context: In age, gender and cell yields, patients were similar to healthy donors. Examination covered under 120 million sorted cells spanning all samples. General observations from the study: There was a moderate but significant shortening of TCRB CDR3s in all four CD4+ subsets of Type 1 diabetes patients.

The authors reverse transcribed all of the isolated RNA, so sequencing captured expressed TCRB transcripts. The table came from immunoSEQ multiplex PCR; TCRdb's copy has only in-frame clones and leaves some out. The sample has about 150,000 clones, around 51% seen once. CDR3 size: 13 residues. The J segment lost 8 bases and the V segment lost 4 bases, leaving 8 bases of the junction unmatched. Germline V lookup: CDR1 SGHRS, CDR2 YFSETQ. Sorting that relied on CD45RO/CCR7/CD25/CD127/CD95/CD27 yielded CD4+ naive, central memory, regulatory and stem cell-like memory cells. As for this clone: Its matching antigen is unknown.

The rearrangement uses TRBV5-1 and TRBJ1-1; 7 bases match TRBD1. This receptor was identified in a man aged 18 to 30 in good health. Material: Tregs from blood. CDR3 nucleotides: TGCGCCAGCAGCCGGGGAGACAGGGTGGAAGCTTTCTTT. This encodes CASSRGDRVEAFF.